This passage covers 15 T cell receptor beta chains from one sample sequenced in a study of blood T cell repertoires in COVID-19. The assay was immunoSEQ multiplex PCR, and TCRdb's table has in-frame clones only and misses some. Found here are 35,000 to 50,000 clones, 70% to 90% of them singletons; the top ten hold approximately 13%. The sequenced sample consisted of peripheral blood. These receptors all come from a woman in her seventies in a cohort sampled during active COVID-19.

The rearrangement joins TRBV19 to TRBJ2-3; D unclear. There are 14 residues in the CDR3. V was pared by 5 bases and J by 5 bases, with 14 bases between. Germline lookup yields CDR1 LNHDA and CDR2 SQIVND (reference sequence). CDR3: CASSLRQVEDTQYF. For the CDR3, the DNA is TGTGCCAGTAGTCTTCGGCAGGTGGAAGATACGCAGTATTTT.

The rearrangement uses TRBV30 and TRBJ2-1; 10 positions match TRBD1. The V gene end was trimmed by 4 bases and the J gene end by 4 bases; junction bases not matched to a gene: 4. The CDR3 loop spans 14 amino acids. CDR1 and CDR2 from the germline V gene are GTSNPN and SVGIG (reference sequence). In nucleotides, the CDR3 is TGTGCCTGGACCGGGACAGGGGTTTACAATGAGCAGTTCTTC. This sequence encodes CAWTGTGVYNEQFF.

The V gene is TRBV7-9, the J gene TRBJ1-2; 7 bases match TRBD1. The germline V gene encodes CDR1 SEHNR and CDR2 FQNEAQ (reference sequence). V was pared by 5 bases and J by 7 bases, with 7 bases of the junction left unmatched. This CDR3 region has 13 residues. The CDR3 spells CASSHRGVVGYTF. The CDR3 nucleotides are TGTGCCAGCAGCCACAGGGGAGTGGTTGGCTACACCTTC.

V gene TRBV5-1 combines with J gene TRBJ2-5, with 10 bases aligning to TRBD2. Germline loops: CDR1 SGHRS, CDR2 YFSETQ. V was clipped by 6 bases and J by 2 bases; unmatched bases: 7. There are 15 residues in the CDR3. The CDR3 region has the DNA TGCGCCAGCAACCCTCGGACTAGCGGACAAGAGACCCAGTACTTC. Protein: CASNPRTSGQETQYF.

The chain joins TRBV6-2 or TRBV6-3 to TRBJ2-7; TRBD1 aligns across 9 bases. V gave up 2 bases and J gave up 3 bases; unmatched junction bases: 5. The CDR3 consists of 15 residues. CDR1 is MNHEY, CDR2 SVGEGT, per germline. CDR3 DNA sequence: TGTGCCAGCAGTTACCAGACAGGGGGGAACTACGAGCAGTACTTC. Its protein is CASSYQTGGNYEQYF.

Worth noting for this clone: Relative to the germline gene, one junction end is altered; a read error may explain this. The CDR3 nucleotides read TGTGCCAGCAGCTATACAGGGGGAAGGCACTTC. Protein product: CASSYTGGRHF. The chain links TRBV2 to TRBJ2-7, with 8 bases that match TRBD1. The CDR3 covers 11 residues. The germline V gene has CDR1 SNHLY and CDR2 FYNNEI.

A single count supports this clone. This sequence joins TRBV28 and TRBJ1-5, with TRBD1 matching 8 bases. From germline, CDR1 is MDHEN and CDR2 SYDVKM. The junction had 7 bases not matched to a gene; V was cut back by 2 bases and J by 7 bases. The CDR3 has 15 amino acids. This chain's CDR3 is CASSLETGVGQPQHF. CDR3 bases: TGTGCCAGCAGTTTAGAGACAGGGGTTGGCCAGCCCCAGCATTTT. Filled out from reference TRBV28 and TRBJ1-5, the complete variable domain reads DVKVTQSSRYLVKRTGEKVFLECVQDMDHENMFWYRQDPGLGLRLIYFSYDVKMKEKGDIPEGYSVSREKKERFSLILESASTNQTSMYLCASSLETGVGQPQHFGDGTRLSIL.

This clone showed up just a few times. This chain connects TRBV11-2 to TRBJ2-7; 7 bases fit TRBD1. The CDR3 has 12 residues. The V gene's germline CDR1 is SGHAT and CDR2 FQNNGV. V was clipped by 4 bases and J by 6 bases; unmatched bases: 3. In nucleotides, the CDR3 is TGTGCCAGCAGCTCACAGGGGATCGAGCAGTACTTC. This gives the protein CASSSQGIEQYF.

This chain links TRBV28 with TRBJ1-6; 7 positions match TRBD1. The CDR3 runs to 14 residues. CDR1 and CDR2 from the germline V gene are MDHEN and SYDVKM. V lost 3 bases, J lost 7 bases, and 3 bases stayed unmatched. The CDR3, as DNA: TGTGCCAGCAGTTTGGGACAGTCCAATTCACCCCTCCACTTT. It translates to CASSLGQSNSPLHF.

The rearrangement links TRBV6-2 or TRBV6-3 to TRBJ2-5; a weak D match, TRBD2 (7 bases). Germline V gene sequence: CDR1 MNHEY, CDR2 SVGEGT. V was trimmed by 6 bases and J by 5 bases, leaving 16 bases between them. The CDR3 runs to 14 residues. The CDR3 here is CASSRGLLGETQYF. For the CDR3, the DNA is TGTGCCAGCAGCAGGGGACTACTCGGGGAGACCCAGTACTTC.

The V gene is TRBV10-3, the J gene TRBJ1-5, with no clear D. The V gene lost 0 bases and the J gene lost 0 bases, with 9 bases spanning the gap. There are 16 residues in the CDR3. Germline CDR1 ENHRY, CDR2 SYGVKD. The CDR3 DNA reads TGTGCCATCAGTGAGTCGGCAGGTTTTAGCAATCAGCCCCAGCATTTT. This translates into CAISESAGFSNQPQHF.

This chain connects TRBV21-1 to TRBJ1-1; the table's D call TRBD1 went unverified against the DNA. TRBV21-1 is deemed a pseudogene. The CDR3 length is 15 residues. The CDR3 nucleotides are TGTGCCAGCAGCAAAGGGGCGGACAACGGCACTGAAGCTTTCTTT. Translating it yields CASSKGADNGTEAFF.

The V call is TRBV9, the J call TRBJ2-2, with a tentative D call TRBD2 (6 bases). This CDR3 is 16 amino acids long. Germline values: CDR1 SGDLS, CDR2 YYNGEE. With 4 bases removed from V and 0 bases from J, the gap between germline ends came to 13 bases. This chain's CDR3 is CASSTSGLPNTGELFF. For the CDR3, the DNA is TGTGCCAGCAGCACTTCGGGACTTCCGAACACCGGGGAGCTGTTTTTT.

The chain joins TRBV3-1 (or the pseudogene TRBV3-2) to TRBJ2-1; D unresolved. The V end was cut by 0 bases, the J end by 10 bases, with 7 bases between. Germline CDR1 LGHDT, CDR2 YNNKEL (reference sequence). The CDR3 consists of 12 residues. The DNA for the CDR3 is TGTGCCAGCAGCCAAGACGCACAGGAGCAGTTCTTC. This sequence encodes CASSQDAQEQFF.

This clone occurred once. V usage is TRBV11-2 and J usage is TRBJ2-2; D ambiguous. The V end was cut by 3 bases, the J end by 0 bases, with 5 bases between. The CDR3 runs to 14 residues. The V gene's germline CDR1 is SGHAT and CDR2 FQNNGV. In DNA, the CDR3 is TGTGCCAGCAGCTTGTCAACGAACACCGGGGAGCTGTTTTTT. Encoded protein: CASSLSTNTGELFF.